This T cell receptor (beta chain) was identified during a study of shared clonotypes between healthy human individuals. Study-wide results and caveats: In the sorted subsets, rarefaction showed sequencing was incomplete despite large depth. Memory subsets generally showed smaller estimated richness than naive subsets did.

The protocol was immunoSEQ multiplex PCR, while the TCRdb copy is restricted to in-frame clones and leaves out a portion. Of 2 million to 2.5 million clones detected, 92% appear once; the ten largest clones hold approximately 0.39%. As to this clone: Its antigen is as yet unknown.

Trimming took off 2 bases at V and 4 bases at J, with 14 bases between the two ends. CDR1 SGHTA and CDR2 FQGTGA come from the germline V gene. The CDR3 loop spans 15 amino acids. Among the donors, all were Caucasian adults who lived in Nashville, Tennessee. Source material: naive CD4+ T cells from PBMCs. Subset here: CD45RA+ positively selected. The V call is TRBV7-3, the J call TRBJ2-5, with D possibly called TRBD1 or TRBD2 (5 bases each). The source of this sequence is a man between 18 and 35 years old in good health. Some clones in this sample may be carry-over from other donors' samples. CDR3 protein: CASSLLDKAGETQYF. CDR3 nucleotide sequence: TGTGCCAGCAGCTTATTGGACAAGGCGGGAGAGACCCAGTACTTC.